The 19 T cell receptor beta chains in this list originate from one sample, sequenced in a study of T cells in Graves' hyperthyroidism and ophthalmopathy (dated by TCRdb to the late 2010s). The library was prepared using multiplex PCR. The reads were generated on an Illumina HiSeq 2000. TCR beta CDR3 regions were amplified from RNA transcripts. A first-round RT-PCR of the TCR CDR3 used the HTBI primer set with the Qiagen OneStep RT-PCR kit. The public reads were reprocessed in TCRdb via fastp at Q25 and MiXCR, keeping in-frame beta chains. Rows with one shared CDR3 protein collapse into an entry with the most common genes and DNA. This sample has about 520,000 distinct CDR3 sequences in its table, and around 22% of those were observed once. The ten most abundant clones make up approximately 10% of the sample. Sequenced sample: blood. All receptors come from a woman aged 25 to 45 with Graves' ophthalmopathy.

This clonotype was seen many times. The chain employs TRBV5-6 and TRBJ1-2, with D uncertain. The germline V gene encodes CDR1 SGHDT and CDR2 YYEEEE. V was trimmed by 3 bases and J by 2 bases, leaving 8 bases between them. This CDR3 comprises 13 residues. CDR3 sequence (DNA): TGTGCCAGCAGCTCTACAGCGAACTATGGCTACACCTTC. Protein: CASSSTANYGYTF.

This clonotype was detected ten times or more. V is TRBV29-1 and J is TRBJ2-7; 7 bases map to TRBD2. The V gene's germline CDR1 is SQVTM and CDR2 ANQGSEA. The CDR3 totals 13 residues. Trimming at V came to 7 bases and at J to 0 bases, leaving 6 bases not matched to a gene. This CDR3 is CSARLASSYEQYF. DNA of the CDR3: TGCAGCGCCCGACTAGCCAGCTCCTACGAGCAGTACTTC.

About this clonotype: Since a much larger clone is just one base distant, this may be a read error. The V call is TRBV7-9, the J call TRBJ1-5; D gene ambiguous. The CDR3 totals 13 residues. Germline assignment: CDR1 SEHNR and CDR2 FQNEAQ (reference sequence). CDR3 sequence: CANSLDEAQPQHF. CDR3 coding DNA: TGTGCCAACAGCTTAGACGAGGCGCAGCCCCAGCATTTT.

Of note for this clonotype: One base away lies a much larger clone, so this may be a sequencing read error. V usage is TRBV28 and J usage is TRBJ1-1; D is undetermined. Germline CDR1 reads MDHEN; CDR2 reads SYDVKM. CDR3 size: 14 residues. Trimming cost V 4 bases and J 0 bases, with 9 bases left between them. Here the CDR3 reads CASSSPVVNTEAFF. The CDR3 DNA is TGTGCCAGCAGTTCCCCGGTGGTGAACACTGAAGCTTTCTTT.

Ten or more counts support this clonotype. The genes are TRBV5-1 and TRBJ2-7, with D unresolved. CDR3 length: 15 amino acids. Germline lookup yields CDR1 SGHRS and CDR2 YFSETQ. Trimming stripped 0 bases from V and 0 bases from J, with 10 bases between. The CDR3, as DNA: TGCGCCAGCAGCTTGGGATGGGCGAGCTCCTACGAGCAGTACTTC. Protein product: CASSLGWASSYEQYF.

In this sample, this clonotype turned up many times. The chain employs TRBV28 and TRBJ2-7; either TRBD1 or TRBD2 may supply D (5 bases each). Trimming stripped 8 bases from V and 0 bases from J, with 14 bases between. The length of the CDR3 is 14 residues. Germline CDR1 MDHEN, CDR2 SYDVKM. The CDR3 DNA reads TGTGCCAGCGCAAGGGGACGGAGCTCCTACGAGCAGTACTTC. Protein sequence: CASARGRSSYEQYF.

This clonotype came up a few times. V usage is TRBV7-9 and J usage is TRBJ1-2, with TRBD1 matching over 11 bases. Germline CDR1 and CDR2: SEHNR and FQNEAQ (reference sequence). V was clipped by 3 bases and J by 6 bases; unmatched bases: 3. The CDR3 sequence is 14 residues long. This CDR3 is CASSFPGQGDGYTF. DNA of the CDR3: TGTGCCAGCAGCTTTCCGGGACAGGGGGATGGCTACACCTTC.

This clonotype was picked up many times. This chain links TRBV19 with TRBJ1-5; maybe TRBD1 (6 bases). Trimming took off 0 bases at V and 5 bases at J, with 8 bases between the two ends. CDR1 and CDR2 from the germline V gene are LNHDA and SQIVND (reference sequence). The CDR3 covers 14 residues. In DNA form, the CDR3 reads TGTGCCAGTAGTATAGATCAGGGGTATCAGCCCCAGCATTTT. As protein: CASSIDQGYQPQHF.

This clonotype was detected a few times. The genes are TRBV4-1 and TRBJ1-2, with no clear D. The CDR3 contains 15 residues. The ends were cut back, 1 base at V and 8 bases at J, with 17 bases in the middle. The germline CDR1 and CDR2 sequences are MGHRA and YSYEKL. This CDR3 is CASSQGGLEGWGYTF. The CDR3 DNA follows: TGCGCCAGCAGCCAAGGGGGATTGGAGGGTTGGGGCTACACCTTC.

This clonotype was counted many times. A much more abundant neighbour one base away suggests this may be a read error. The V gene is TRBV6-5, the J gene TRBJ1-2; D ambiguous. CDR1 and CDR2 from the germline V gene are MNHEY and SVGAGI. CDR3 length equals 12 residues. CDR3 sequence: CVSSSRSYGYTF. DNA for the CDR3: TGTGTCAGCAGTTCGCGTTCGTATGGCTACACCTTC.

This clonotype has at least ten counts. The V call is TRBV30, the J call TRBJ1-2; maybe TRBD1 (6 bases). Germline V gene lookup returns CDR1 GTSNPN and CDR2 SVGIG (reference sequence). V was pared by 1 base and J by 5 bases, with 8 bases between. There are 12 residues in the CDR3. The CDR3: CAWSAGEYGYTF. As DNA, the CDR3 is TGTGCCTGGAGTGCAGGGGAATATGGCTACACCTTC. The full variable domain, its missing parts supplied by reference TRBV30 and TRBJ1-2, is SQTIHQWPATLVQPVGSPLSLECTVEGTSNPNLYWYRQAAGRGLQLLFYSVGIGQISSEVPQNLSASRPQDRQFILSSKKLLLSDSGFYLCAWSAGEYGYTFGSGTRLTVV.

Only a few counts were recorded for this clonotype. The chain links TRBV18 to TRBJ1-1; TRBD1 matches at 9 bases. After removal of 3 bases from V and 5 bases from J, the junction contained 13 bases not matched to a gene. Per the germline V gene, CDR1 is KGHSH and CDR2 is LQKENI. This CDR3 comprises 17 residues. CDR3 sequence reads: CASSPTGVKTGGTEAFF. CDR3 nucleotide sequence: TGTGCCAGCTCACCCACAGGGGTTAAGACAGGGGGTACTGAAGCTTTCTTT.

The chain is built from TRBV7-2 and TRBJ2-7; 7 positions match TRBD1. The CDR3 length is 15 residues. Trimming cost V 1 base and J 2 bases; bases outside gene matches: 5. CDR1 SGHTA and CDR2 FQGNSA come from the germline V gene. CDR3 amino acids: CASSLVWDSPYEQYF. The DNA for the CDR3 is TGTGCCAGCAGCTTAGTGTGGGACAGCCCCTACGAGCAGTACTTC.

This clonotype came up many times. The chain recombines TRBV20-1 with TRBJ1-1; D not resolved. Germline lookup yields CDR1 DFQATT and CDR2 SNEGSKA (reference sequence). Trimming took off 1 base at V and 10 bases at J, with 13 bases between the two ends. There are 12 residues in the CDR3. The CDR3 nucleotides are TGCAGTGCTAGAGGTCTCGTGATTGGAGCTTTCTTT. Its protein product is CSARGLVIGAFF.

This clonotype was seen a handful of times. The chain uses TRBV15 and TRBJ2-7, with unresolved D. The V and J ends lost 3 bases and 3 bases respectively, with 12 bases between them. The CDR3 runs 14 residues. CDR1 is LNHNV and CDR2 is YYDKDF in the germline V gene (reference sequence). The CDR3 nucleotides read TGTGCCACCAGCAGGCGACCGCTAAGCTACGAGCAGTACTTC. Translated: CATSRRPLSYEQYF.

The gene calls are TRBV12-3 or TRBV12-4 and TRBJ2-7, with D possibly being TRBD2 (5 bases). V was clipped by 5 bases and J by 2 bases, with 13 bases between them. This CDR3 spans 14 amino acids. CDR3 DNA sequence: TGTGCCAGCAGTCCCTATGACTATCCCTACGAGCAGTACTTC. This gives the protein CASSPYDYPYEQYF.

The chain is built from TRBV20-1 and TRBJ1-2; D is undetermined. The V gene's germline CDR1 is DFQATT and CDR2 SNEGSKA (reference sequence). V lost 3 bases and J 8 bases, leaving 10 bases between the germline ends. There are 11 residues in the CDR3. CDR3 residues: CSASVQRGYTF. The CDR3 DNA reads TGCAGTGCTAGCGTCCAACGAGGCTACACCTTC.

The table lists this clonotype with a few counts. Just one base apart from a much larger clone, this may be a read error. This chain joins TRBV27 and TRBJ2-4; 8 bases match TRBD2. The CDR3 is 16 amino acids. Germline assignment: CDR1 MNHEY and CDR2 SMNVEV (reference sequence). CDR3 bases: TGTGCCAGCAGACCGGGGGGGCGGACGATCGGTTACATTAAGTACTTC. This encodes CASRPGGRTIGYIKYF.

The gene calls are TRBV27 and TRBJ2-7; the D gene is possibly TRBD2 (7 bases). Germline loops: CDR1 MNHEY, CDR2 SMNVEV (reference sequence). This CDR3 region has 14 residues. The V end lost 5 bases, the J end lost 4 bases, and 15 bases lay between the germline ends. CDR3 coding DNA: TGTGCCAGCAGTCGGACTAGGGACATGTACGAGCAGTACTTC. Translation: CASSRTRDMYEQYF.